The 2 T cell receptor beta chains below were found in one sample sequenced in a study of T cells in Graves' hyperthyroidism and ophthalmopathy. From RNA transcripts, TCR beta CDR3 regions were amplified. An initial round of RT-PCR targeting the TCR CDR3 relied on the HTBI primer set. TCRdb re-called the multiplex PCR reads through MiXCR, storing one row per CDR3 protein. The sample contains approximately 690,000 distinct CDR3 sequences, approximately 15% of which appear only once. The sample consisted of blood. All receptors derive from a woman aged 45-65 years with Graves' ophthalmopathy.

The chain carries TRBV5-1 and TRBJ1-2; TRBD1 matches at 8 bases. V was clipped by 5 bases and J by 0 bases; unmatched bases: 6. This CDR3 contains 15 residues. Germline lookup yields CDR1 SGHRS and CDR2 YFSETQ. The CDR3 DNA is TGCGCCAGCAGTCAGGGGGCCAGAGCTAACTATGGCTACACCTTC. It encodes CASSQGARANYGYTF.

This clonotype has a single count. The V call is TRBV14, the J call TRBJ1-1; a weak D match, TRBD1 (5 bases). The CDR3 loop spans 14 amino acids. Germline-derived CDR1 and CDR2 are SGHDN and FVKESK. Between the trimmed V and J ends, which lost 3 bases and 1 base, there was a span of 9 bases. DNA for the CDR3: TGTGCCAGCAGCCATAGGGGCCCGAACACTGAAGCTTTCTTT. This sequence encodes CASSHRGPNTEAFF.